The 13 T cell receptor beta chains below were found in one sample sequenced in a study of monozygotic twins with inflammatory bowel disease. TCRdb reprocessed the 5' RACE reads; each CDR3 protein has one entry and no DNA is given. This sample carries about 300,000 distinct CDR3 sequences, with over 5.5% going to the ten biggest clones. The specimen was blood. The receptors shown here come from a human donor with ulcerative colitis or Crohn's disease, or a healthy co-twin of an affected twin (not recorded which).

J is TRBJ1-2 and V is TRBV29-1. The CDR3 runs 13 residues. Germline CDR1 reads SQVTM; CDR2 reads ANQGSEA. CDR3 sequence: CSVEGDKYYGYTF.

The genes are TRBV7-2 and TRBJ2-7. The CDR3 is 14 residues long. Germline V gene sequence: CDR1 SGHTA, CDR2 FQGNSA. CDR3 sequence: CASSHSKAFYEQYF.

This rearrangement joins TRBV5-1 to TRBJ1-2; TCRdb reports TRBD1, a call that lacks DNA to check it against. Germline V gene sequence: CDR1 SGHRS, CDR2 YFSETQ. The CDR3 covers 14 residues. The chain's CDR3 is CASSARDSNYGYTF.

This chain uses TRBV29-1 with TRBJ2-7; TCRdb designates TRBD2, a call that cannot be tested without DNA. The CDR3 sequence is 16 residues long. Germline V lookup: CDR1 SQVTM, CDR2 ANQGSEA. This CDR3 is CSVEDHGGLSGGEQYF.

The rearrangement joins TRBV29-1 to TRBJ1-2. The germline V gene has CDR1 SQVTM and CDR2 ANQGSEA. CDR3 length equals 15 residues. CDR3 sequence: CSVEELSNEGYGYTF.

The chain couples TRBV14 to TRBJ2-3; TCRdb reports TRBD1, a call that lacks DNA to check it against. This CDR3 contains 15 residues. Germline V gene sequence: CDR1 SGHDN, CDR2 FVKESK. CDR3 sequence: CASSQSRQSKYTQYF.

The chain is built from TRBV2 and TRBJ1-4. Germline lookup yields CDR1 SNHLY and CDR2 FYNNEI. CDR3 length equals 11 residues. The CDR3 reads CASSPWEKLFF.

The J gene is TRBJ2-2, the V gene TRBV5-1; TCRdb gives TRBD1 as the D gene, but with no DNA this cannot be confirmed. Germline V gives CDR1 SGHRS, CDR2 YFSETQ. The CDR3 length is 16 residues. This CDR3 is CASSRGTGGSTGELFF.

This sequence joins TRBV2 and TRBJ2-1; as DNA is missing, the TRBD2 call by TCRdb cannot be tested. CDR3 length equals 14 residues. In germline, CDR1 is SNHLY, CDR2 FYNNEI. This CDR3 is CASSEGRTYNEQFF.

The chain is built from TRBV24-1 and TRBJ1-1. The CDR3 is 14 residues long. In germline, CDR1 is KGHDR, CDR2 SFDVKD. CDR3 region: CATSGRGREAEAFF.

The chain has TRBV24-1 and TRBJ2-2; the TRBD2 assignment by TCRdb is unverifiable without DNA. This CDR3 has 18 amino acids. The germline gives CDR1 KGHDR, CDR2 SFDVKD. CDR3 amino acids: CATSDPPLAGGHTGELFF.

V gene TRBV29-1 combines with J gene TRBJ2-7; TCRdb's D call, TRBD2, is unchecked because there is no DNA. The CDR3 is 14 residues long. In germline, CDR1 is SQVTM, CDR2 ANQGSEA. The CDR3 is CSAASSGRSYEQYF.

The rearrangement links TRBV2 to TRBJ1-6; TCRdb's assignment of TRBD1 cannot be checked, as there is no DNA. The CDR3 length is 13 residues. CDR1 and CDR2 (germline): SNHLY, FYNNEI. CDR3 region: CASSDFRGSPLHF.